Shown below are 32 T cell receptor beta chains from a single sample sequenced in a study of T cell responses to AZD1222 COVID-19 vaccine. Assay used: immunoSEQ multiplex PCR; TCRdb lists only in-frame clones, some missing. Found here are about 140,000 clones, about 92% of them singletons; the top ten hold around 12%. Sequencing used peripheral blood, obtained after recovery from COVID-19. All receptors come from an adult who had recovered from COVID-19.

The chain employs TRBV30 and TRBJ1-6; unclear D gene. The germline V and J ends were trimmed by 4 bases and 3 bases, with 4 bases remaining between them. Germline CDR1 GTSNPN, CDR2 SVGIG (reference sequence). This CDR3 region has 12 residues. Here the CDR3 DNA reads TGTGCCTGGACAGTCTATAATTCACCCCTCCACTTT. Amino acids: CAWTVYNSPLHF.

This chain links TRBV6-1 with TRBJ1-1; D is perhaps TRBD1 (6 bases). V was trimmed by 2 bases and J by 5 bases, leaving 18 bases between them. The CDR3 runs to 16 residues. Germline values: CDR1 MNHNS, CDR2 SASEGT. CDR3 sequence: CASSEIGGARITEAFF. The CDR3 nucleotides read TGTGCCAGCAGTGAAATAGGGGGGGCGCGAATAACTGAAGCTTTCTTT.

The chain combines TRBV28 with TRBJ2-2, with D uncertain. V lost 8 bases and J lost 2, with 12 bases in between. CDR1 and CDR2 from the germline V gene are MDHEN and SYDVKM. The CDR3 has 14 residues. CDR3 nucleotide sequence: TGTGCCAGCGGAAGTCTCCTAAACACCGGGGAGCTGTTTTTT. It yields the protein CASGSLLNTGELFF.

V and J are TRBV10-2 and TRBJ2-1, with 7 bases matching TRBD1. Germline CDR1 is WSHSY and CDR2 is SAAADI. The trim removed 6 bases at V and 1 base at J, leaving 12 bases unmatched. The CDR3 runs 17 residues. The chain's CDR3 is CASRNINTGASYNEQFF. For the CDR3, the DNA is TGCGCCAGCAGAAACATAAACACAGGGGCATCCTACAATGAGCAGTTCTTC.

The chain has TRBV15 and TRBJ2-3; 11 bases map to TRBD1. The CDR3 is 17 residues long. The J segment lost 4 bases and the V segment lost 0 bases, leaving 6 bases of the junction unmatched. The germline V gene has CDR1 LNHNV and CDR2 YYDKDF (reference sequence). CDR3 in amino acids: CATSRDRTGGRSDTQYF. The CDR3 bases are TGTGCCACCAGCAGAGACCGGACAGGGGGCAGATCAGATACGCAGTATTTT.

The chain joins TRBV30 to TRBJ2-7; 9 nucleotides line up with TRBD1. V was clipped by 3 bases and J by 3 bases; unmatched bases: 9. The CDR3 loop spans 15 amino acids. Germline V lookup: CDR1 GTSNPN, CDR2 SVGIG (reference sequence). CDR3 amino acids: CAWRTGGKNYYEQYF. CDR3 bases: TGTGCCTGGAGGACAGGGGGGAAGAACTACTACGAGCAGTACTTC.

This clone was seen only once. The CDR3 nucleotides are TGTGCCAGCAGCCTAACTGGACTAGCGGGCAAGAGCACAGATACGCAGTATTTT. Encoded protein: CASSLTGLAGKSTDTQYF. The chain joins TRBV5-6 to TRBJ2-3, with 11 bases identical to TRBD2. The CDR3 is 18 amino acids. The germline V gene encodes CDR1 SGHDT and CDR2 YYEEEE. Germline trimming cut 4 bases from V and 0 bases from J; bases unmatched to any gene: 10.

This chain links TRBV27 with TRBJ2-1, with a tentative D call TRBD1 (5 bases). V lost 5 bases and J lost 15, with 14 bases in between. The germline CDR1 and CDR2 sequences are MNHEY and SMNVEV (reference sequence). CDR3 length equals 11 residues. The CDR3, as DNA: TGTGCCAGCAGTCTTTCAGGGATAACGTTCTTC. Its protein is CASSLSGITFF.

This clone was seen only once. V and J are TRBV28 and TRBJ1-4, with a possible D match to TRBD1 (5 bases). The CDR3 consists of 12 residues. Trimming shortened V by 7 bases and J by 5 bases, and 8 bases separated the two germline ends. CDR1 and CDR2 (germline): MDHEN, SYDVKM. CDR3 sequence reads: CASKQVNEKLFF. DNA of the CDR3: TGTGCCAGCAAACAGGTGAATGAAAAACTGTTTTTT.

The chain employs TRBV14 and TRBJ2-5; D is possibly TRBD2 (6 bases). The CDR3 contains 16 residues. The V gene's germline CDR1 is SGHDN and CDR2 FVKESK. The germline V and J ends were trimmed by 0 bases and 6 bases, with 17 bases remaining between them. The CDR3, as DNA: TGTGCCAGCAGCCAAGATCGGGCGGGACTGCCACAGACCCAGTACTTC. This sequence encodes CASSQDRAGLPQTQYF.

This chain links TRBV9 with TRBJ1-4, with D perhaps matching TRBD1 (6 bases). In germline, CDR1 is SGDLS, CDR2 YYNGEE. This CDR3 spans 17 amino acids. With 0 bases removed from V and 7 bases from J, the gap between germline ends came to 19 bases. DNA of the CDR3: TGTGCCAGCAGCGTAGAAGGTGGGGGCCAAAGGGGTGAAAAACTGTTTTTT. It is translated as CASSVEGGGQRGEKLFF. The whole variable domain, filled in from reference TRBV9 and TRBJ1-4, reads DSGVTQTPKHLITATGQRVTLRCSPRSGDLSVYWYQQSLDQGLQFLIQYYNGEERAKGNILERFSAQQFPDLHSELNLSSLELGDSALYFCASSVEGGGQRGEKLFFGSGTQLSVL.

CDR3 protein: CASSFAQGYNSPLHF. Written as DNA, the CDR3 is TGTGCCAGCAGCTTCGCGCAGGGGTATAATTCACCCCTCCACTTT. The chain is built from TRBV5-5 and TRBJ1-6; weak D call: TRBD1 (6 bases). CDR1 and CDR2 from the germline V gene are SGHKS and YYEKEE (reference sequence). V lost 2 bases to trimming and J lost 4 bases, with 10 bases between them. There are 15 residues in the CDR3.

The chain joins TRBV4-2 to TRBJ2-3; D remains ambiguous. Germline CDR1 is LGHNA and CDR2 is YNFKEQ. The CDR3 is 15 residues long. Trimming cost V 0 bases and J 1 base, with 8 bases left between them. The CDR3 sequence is CASSQDERGTDTQYF. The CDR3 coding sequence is TGTGCCAGCAGCCAAGACGAACGGGGCACAGATACGCAGTATTTT.

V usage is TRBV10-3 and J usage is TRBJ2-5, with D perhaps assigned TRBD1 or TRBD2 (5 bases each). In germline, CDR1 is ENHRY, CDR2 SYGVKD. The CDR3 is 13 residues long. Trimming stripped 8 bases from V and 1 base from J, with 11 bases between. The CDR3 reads CAIGGTTQETQYF. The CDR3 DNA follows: TGTGCCATCGGGGGAACTACCCAAGAGACCCAGTACTTC.

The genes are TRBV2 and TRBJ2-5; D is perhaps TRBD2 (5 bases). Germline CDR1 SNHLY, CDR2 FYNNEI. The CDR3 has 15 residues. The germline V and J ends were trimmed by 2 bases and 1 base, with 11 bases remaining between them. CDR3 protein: CASSEFGEPQETQYF. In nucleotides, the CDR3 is TGTGCCAGCAGTGAATTTGGGGAGCCCCAAGAGACCCAGTACTTC.

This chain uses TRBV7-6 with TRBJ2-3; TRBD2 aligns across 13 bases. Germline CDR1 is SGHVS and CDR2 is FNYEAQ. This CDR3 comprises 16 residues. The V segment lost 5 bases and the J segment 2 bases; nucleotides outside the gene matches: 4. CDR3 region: CASSPGTSGITDTQYF. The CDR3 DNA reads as TGTGCCAGCAGCCCAGGGACTAGCGGGATCACAGATACGCAGTATTTT.

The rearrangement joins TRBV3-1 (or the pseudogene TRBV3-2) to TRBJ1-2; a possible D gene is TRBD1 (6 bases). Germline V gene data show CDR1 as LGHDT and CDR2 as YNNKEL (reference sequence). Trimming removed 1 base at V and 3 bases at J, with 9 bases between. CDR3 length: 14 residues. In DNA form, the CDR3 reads TGTGCCAGCAGCCAAGGGGGGCCTCACTATGGCTACACCTTC. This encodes CASSQGGPHYGYTF.

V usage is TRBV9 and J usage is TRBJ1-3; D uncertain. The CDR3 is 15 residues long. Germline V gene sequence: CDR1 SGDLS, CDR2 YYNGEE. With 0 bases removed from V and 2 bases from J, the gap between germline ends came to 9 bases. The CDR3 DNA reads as TGTGCCAGCAGCGTAGGAGCCAGTGCTGGAAACACCATATATTTT. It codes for CASSVGASAGNTIYF.

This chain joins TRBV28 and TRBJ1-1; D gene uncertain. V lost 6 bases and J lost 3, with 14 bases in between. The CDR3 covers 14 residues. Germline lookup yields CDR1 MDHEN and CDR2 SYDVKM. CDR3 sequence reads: CASSLRFLDTEAFF. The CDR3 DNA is TGTGCCAGCAGCCTCCGGTTCCTTGACACTGAAGCTTTCTTT.

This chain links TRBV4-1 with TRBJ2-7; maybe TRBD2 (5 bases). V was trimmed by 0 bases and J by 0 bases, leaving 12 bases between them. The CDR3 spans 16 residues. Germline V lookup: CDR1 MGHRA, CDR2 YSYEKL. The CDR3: CASSQDLASGSYEQYF. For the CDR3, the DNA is TGCGCCAGCAGCCAAGATTTAGCCAGCGGCTCCTACGAGCAGTACTTC.

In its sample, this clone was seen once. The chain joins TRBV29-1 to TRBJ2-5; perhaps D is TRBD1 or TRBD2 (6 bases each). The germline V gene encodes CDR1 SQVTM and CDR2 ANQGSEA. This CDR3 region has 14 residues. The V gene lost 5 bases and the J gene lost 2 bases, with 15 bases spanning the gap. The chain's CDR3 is CSVRWRGQQETQYF. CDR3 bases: TGCAGCGTTAGGTGGAGGGGACAACAAGAGACCCAGTACTTC. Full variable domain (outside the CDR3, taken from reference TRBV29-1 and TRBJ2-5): SAVISQKPSRDICQRGTSLTIQCQVDSQVTMMFWYRQQPGQSLTLIATANQGSEATYESGFVIDKFPISRPNLTFSTLTVSNMSPEDSSIYLCSVRWRGQQETQYFGPGTRLLVL.

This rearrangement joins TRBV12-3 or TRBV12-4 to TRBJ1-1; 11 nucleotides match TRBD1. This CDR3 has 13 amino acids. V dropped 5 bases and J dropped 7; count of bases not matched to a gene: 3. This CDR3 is CASSQGQGGEAFF. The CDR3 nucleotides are TGTGCCAGCAGTCAGGGACAGGGGGGTGAAGCTTTCTTT.

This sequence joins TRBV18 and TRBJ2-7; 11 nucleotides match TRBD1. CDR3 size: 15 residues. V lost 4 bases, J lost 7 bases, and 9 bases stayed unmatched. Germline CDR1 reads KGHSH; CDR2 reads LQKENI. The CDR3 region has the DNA TGTGCCAGCTCACTTAAAGGACAGGGGGCGGGTGAGCAGTACTTC. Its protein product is CASSLKGQGAGEQYF.

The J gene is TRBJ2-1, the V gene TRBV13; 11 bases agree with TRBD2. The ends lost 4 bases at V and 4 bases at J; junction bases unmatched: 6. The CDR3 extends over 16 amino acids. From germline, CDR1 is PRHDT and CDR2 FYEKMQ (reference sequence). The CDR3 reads CASSSPTSGIYNEQFF. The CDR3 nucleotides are TGTGCCAGCAGCTCCCCGACTAGCGGGATTTACAATGAGCAGTTCTTC.

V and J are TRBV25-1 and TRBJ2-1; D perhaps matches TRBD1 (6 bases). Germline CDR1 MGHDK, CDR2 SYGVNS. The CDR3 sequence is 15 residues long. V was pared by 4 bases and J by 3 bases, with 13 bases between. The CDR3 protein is CASSGRDTYYNEQFF. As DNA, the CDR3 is TGTGCCAGCAGTGGCCGGGACACCTACTACAATGAGCAGTTCTTC.

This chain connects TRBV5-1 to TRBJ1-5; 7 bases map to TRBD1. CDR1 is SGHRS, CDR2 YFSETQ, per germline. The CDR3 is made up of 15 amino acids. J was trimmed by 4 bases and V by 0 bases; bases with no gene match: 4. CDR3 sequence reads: CASSLEGARNQPQHF. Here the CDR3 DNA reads TGCGCCAGCAGCTTGGAGGGGGCACGAAATCAGCCCCAGCATTTT.

The CDR3 bases are TGTGCCAGCAGCTCCCCACATGGAAGAACATTTCAAGAGACCCAGTACTTC. Its protein product is CASSSPHGRTFQETQYF. The chain is built from TRBV7-9 and TRBJ2-5; no clear D. Germline CDR1 is SEHNR and CDR2 is FQNEAQ (reference sequence). The germline V and J ends were trimmed by 4 bases and 2 bases, with 20 bases remaining between them. This CDR3 has 17 residues.

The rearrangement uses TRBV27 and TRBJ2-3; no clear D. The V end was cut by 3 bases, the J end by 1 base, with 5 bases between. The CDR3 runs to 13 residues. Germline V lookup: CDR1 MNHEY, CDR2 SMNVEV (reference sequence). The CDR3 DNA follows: TGTGCCAGCAGTTTCTGGGGCACAGATACGCAGTATTTT. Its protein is CASSFWGTDTQYF.

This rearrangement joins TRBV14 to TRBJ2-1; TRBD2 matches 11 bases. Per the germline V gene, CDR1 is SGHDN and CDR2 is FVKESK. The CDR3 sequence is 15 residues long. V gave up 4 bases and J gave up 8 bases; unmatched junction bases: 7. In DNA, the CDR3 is TGTGCCAGCAGCCTAAGTAGCGGGAGGGCGTATGAGCAGTTCTTC. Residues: CASSLSSGRAYEQFF.

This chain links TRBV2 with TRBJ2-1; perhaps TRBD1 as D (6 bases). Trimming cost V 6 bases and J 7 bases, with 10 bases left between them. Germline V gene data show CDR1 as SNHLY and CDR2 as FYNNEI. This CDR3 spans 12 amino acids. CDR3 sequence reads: CASRGAVNEQFF. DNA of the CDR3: TGTGCCAGCAGGGGGGCGGTGAATGAGCAGTTCTTC.

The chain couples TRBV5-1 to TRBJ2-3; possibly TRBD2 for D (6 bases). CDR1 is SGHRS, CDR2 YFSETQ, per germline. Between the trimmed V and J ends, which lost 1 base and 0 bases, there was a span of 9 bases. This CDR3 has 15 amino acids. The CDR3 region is CASSLISGSTDTQYF. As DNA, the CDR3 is TGCGCCAGCAGCTTGATCAGCGGGAGCACAGATACGCAGTATTTT.

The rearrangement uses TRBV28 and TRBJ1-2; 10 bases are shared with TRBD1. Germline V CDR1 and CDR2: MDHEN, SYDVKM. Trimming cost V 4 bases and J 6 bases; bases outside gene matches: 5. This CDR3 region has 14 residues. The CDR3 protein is CASSSTGGGHGYTF. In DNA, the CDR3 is TGTGCCAGCAGTTCGACAGGGGGCGGACATGGCTACACCTTC.